Listed below are T cell receptor beta chains from one sample, sequenced in a study of T-cell reconstitution after alpha-beta-depleted transplantation in children. TCRdb re-called the PCR reads through MiXCR, storing one row per CDR3 protein. The sample shows 300,000 or so distinct CDR3 sequences, roughly 25% of them seen only once. Specimen: PBMCs, mostly from graft donor cells, collected 180 days after TCRalphabeta/CD19-depleted stem cell transplant. The receptors derive from a male patient aged 10 to 17 who had a stem cell transplant for acute lymphoblastic leukemia, so the T cells may come from the graft donor. Each CDR3 is given with its conserved first and last residue. A D gene is named only where the DNA matches it firmly. Rows may omit the clone size; those that give it use once, few, many or a size class.

j_gene,d_gene,v_gene,abundance,CDR3aa,CDR3nt
TRBJ2-1,NA,TRBV15,NA,CATSRVVGTGSYNEQFF,TGTGCCACCAGCAGAGTGGTGGGGACTGGGTCCTACAATGAGCAGTTCTTC
TRBJ2-1,TRBD2,TRBV29-1,NA,CSVGSLAGNEQFF,TGCAGCGTTGGTAGCCTAGCGGGAAATGAGCAGTTCTTC
TRBJ2-4,TRBD2,TRBV2,NA,CASSGGGLAGGDF,TGTGCCAGCAGTGGGGGGGGACTAGCGGGAGGGGACTTC
TRBJ1-5,NA,TRBV7-9,few,CASSLGQASNQPQHF,TGTGCCAGCAGCTTAGGACAGGCTAGCAATCAGCCCCAGCATTTT
TRBJ1-2,NA,TRBV5-5,NA,CASSVQVGGPFNYGYTF,TGTGCCAGCAGCGTCCAAGTTGGGGGGCCGTTCAACTATGGCTACACCTTC
TRBJ1-2,NA,TRBV20-1,NA,CSASLGGAYGYTF,TGCAGTGCTAGTTTGGGGGGTGCCTATGGCTACACCTTC
TRBJ2-3,TRBD2,TRBV4-2,NA,CASSRGLAGGPNTDTQYF,TGTGCCAGCAGCCGGGGACTAGCGGGAGGGCCGAACACAGATACGCAGTATTTT
TRBJ2-1,NA,TRBV7-2,NA,CASSLIERSGQFF,TGTGCCAGCAGCTTAATAGAACGGTCCGGGCAGTTCTTC
TRBJ2-1,NA,TRBV12-3/TRBV12-4,few,CASSLGAVVQDEQFF,TGTGCCAGCAGTTTGGGGGCGGTAGTGCAGGATGAGCAGTTCTTC
TRBJ2-7,TRBD2,TRBV5-1,few,CASSGSGRPTYEQYF,TGCGCCAGCAGTGGTAGCGGGAGACCAACCTACGAGCAGTACTTC
TRBJ1-1,NA,TRBV6-2/TRBV6-3,NA,CASSRTERRVAAFF,TGTGCCAGCAGTCGAACGGAAAGGAGGGTTGCAGCTTTCTTT
TRBJ2-7,TRBD2,TRBV11-1,NA,CASSLETSGRPSYEQYF,TGTGCCAGCAGCTTAGAGACTAGCGGGAGGCCCTCCTACGAGCAGTACTTC
TRBJ2-7,TRBD2,TRBV4-1,NA,CASSQDAHSGASYEQYF,TGCGCCAGCAGCCAAGATGCCCATAGCGGGGCCTCCTACGAGCAGTACTTC
TRBJ2-1,TRBD1,TRBV25-1,NA,CASSDWTGKGNEQFF,TGTGCCAGCAGTGACTGGACAGGGAAAGGCAATGAGCAGTTCTTC
TRBJ2-1,NA,TRBV5-1,NA,CASRKERSYNEQFF,TGCGCCAGCAGGAAGGAGCGGAGTTACAATGAGCAGTTCTTC
TRBJ2-3,NA,TRBV9,NA,CASSVEGVWGAGTDTQYF,TGTGCCAGCAGCGTAGAAGGAGTGTGGGGGGCAGGCACAGATACGCAGTATTTT
TRBJ2-5,NA,TRBV29-1,NA,CSVGVMGAGETQYF,TGCAGCGTTGGAGTCATGGGGGCCGGAGAGACCCAGTACTTC
TRBJ2-1,NA,TRBV20-1,few,CSARAPGHTSYNEQFF,TGCAGTGCTAGGGCCCCGGGGCATACCTCCTACAATGAGCAGTTCTTC
TRBJ2-1,TRBD2,TRBV5-1,few,CASSLSRLAGGEQFF,TGCGCCAGCAGCTTGTCCCGACTAGCGGGAGGTGAGCAGTTCTTC
TRBJ1-5,NA,TRBV20-1,few,CSARRSDNQPQHF,TGCAGTGCCCGACGCTCTGACAATCAGCCCCAGCATTTT
TRBJ2-1,NA,TRBV5-1,many,CASSLVSDNEQFF,TGCGCCAGCAGCTTGGTGTCCGACAATGAGCAGTTCTTC
TRBJ2-4,TRBD1,TRBV7-8,NA,CASSSLGTGGTKNIQYF,TGTGCCAGCAGCTCGCTCGGGACAGGGGGTACCAAAAACATTCAGTACTTC
TRBJ2-1,NA,TRBV6-4,few,CASSEDLQLMYNEQFF,TGTGCCAGCAGTGAAGATCTACAGCTTATGTACAATGAGCAGTTCTTC